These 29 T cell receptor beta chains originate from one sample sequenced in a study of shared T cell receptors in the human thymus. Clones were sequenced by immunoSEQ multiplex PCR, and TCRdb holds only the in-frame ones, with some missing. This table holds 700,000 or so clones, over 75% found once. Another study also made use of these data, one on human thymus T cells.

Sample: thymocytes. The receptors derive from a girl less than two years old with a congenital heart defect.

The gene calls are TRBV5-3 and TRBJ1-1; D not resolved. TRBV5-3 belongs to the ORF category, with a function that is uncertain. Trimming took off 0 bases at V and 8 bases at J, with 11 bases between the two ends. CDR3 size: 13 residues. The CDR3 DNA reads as TGTGCCAGAAGCTTGGGGATGACAAGCGAAGCTTTCTTT. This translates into CARSLGMTSEAFF.

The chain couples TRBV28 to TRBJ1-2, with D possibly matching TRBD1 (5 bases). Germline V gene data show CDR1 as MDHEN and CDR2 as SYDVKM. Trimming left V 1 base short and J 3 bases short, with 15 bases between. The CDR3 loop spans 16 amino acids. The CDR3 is CASSLLEPGRDYGYTF. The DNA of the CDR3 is TGTGCCAGCAGTTTATTGGAGCCAGGGAGGGACTATGGCTACACCTTC.

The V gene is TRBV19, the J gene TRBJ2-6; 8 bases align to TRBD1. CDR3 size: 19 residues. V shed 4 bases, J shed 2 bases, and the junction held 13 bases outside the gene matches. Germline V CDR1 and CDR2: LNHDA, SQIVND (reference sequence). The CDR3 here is CASSKFQGAEWPGANVLTF. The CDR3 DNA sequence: TGTGCCAGTAGTAAGTTCCAGGGGGCCGAGTGGCCTGGGGCCAACGTCCTGACTTTC.

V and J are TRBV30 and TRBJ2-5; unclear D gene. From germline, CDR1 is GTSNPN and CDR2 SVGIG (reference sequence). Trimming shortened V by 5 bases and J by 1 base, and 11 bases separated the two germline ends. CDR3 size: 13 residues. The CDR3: CAWYQWSQETQYF. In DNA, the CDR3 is TGTGCCTGGTACCAGTGGAGCCAAGAGACCCAGTACTTC.

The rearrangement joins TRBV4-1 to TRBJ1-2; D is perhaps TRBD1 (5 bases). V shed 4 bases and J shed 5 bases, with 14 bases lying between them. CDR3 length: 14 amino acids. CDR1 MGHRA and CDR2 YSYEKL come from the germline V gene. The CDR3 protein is CASSPWGGAYGYTF. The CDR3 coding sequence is TGCGCCAGCAGCCCCTGGGGAGGGGCATATGGCTACACCTTC.

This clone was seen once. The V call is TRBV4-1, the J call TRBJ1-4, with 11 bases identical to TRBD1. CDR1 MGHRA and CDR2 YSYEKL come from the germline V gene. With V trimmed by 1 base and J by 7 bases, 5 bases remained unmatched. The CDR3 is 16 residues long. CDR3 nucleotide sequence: TGCGCCAGCAGCCAAGGCCCGGGACAGGGGGGTGAAAAACTGTTTTTT. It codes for CASSQGPGQGGEKLFF.

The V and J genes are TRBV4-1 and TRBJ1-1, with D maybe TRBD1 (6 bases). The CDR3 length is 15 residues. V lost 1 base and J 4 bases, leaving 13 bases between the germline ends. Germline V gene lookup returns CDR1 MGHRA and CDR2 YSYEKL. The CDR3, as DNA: TGCGCCAGCAGCCAAGTATTTCGGGGGGCCACTGAAGCTTTCTTT. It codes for CASSQVFRGATEAFF.

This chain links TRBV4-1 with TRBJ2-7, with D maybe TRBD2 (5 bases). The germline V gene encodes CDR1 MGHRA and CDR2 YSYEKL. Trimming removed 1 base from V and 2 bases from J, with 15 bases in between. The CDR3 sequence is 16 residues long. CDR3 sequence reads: CASSQASAEITYEQYF. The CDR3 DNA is TGCGCCAGCAGCCAAGCTTCAGCGGAGATAACCTACGAGCAGTACTTC.

CDR3 bases: TGTGCCAGCAGCTTAGCTCGGGACAGGGGTTCACCCCTCCACTTT. This sequence encodes CASSLARDRGSPLHF. This chain connects TRBV11-2 to TRBJ1-6; 10 bases map to TRBD1. V gave up 1 base and J gave up 9 bases; unmatched junction bases: 3. The CDR3 is 15 residues long. Germline V CDR1 and CDR2: SGHAT, FQNNGV.

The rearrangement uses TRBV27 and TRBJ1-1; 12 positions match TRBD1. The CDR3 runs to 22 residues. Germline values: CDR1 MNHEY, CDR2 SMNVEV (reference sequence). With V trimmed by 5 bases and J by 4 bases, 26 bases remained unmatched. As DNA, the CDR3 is TGTGCCAGCAGTGAAGTTGTGCCGGGACAGGGGGCATCTCACGGATTCGGCACTGAAGCTTTCTTT. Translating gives CASSEVVPGQGASHGFGTEAFF.

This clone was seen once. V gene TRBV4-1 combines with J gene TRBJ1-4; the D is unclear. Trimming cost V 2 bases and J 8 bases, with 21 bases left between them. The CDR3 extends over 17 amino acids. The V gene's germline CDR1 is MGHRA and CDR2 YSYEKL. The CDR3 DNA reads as TGCGCCAGCAGCCAAAGACTTGGGGAGTGGGTTTCGGAAAAACTGTTTTTT. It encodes CASSQRLGEWVSEKLFF.

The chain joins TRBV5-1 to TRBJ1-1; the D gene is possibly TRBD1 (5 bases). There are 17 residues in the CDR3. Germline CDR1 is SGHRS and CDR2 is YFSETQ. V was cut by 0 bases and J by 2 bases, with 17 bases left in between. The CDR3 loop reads CASSLAVGGWGNTEAFF. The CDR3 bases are TGCGCCAGCAGCTTGGCCGTGGGGGGATGGGGAAACACTGAAGCTTTCTTT. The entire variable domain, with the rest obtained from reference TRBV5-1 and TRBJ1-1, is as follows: KAGVTQTPRYLIKTRGQQVTLSCSPISGHRSVSWYQQTPGQGLQFLFEYFSETQRNKGNFPGRFSGRQFSNSRSEMNVSTLELGDSALYLCASSLAVGGWGNTEAFFGQGTRLTVV.

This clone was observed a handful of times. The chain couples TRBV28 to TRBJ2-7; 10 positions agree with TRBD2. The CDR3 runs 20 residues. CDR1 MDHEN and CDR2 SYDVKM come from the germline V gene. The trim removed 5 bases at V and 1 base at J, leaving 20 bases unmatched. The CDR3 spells CASSHPDRQDLAGASYEQYF. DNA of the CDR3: TGTGCCAGCAGTCATCCCGACCGACAGGATCTAGCGGGGGCTTCCTACGAGCAGTACTTC.

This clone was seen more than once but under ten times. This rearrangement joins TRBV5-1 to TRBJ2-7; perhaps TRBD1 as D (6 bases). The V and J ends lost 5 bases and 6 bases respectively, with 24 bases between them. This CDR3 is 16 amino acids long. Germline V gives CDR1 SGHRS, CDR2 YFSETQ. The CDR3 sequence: CASRQDSLEGPSEQYF. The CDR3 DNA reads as TGCGCCAGCAGACAGGACAGCCTCGAGGGTCCGTCCGAGCAGTACTTC.

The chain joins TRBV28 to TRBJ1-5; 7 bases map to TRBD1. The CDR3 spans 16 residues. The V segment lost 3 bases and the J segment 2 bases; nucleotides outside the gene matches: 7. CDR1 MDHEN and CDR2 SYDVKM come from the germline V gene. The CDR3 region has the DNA TGTGCCAGCAGTTTTGGGCAGGGGGAAGGCAATCAGCCCCAGCATTTT. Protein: CASSFGQGEGNQPQHF.

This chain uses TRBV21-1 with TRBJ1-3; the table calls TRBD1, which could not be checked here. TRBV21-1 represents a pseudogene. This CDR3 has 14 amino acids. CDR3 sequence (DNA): TGTGCCAGCAGGGAACAGGGACCGGGAAACACCATATATTTT. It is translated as CASREQGPGNTIYF.

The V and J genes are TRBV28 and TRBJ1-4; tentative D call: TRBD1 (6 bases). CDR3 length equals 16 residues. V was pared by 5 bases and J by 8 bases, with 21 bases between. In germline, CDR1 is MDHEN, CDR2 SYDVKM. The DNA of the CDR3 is TGTGCCAGCAGTACCCCCACAGGGCGGACACGAGAAAAACTGTTTTTT. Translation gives CASSTPTGRTREKLFF.

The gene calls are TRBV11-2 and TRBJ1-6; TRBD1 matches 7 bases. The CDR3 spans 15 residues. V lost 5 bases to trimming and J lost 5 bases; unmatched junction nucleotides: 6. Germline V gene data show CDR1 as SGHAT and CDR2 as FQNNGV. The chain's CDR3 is CASSAGQIDNSPLHF. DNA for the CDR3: TGTGCCAGCAGCGCGGGACAGATAGATAATTCACCCCTCCACTTT.

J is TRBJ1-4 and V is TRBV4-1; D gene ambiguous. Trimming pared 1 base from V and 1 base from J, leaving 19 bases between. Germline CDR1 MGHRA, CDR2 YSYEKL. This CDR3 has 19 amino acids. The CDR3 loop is CASSQVDRSTEGTNEKLFF. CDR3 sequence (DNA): TGCGCCAGCAGCCAAGTGGATAGAAGTACCGAGGGAACTAATGAAAAACTGTTTTTT.

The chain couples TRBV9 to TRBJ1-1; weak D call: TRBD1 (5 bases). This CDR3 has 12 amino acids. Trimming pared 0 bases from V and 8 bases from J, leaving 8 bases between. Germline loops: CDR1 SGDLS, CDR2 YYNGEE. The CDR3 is CASSVDPGEAFF. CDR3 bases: TGTGCCAGCAGCGTAGACCCAGGGGAAGCTTTCTTT.

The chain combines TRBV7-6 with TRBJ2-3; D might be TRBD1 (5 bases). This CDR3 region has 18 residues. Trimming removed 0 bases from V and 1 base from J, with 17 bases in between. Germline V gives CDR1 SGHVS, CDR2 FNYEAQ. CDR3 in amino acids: CASSLAPDSPRCTDTQYF. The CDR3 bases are TGTGCCAGCAGCTTAGCCCCAGACAGCCCGAGATGCACAGATACGCAGTATTTT.

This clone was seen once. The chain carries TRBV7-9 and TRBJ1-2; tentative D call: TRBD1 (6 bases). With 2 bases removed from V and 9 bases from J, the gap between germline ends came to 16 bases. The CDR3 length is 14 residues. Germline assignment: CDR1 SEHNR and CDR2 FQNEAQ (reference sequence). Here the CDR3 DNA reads TGTGCCAGCAGCTTAAATGGACAGCCTCGGAGCTACACCTTC. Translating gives CASSLNGQPRSYTF.

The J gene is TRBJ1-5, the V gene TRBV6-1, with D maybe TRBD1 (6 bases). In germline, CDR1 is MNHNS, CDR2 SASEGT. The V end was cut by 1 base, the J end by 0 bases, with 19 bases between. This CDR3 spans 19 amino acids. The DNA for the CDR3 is TGTGCCAGCAGTGAAGGACGAGGGGGACGTACATATAGCAATCAGCCCCAGCATTTT. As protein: CASSEGRGGRTYSNQPQHF.

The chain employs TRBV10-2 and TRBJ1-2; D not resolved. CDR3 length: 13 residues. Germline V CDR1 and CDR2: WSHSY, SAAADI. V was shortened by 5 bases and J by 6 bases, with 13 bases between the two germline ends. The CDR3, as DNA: TGCGCCAGCAGTTGGAGGGTAGCAAATGGCTACACCTTC. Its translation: CASSWRVANGYTF.

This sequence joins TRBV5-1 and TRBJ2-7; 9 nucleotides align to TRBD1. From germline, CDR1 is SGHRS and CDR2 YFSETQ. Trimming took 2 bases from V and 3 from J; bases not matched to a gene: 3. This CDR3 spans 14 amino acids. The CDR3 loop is CASSFVDRGYEQYF. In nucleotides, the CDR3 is TGCGCCAGCAGCTTCGTGGACAGGGGCTACGAGCAGTACTTC. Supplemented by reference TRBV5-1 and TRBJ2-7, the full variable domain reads KAGVTQTPRYLIKTRGQQVTLSCSPISGHRSVSWYQQTPGQGLQFLFEYFSETQRNKGNFPGRFSGRQFSNSRSEMNVSTLELGDSALYLCASSFVDRGYEQYFGPGTRLTVT.

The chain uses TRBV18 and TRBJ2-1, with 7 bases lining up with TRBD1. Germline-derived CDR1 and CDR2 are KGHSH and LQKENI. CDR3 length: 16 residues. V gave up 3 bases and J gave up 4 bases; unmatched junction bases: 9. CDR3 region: CASSPRDSWGYNEQFF. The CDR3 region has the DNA TGTGCCAGCTCACCCAGGGACAGTTGGGGGTACAATGAGCAGTTCTTC.

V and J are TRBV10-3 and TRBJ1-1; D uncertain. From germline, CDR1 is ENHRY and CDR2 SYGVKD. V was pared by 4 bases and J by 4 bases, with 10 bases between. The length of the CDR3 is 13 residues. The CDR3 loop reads CAISVTRSTEAFF. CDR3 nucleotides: TGTGCCATCAGTGTCACGAGGAGCACTGAAGCTTTCTTT.

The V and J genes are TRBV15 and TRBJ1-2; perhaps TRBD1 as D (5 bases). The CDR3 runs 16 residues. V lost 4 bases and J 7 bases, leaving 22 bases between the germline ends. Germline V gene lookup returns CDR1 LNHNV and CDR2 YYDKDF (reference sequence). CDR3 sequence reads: CATSNLKKGRLGGYTF. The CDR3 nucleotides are TGTGCCACCAGCAACCTAAAAAAGGGGCGACTCGGTGGCTACACCTTC.

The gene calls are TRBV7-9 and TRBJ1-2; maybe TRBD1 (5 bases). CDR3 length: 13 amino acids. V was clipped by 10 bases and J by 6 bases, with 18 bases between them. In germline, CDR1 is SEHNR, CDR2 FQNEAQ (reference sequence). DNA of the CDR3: TGTGCCATCCGAGGGCAGGGAGGACATGGCTACACCTTC. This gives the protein CAIRGQGGHGYTF.